These 7 T cell receptor beta chains came from one sample sequenced in a study of blood T cell repertoires in COVID-19. Only in-frame clones appear in the TCRdb table, and some are missing; sequencing was by immunoSEQ multiplex PCR. The sample records 200,000 to 250,000 clones, 85% to 90% being singletons. Sequencing used PBMCs or T cells enriched from blood (not recorded which). The receptors come from a woman aged 50 to 60 with acute COVID-19.

This chain joins TRBV9 and TRBJ2-1, with a possible D match to TRBD2 (5 bases). CDR1 and CDR2 from the germline V gene are SGDLS and YYNGEE. The CDR3 contains 15 residues. The V and J ends lost 1 base and 4 bases respectively, with 12 bases between them. The DNA of the CDR3 is TGTGCCAGCAGCGTACCCCCGAGCGGTTACAATGAGCAGTTCTTC. It is translated as CASSVPPSGYNEQFF.

The chain combines TRBV2 with TRBJ2-1; TRBD2 matches 9 bases. Germline values: CDR1 SNHLY, CDR2 FYNNEI. The CDR3 extends over 19 amino acids. V shed 6 bases, J shed 0 bases, and the junction held 15 bases outside the gene matches. The DNA for the CDR3 is TGTGCCAGCAGGGGGGGAGCGGGAGGCCCCCGGAGCTCCTACAATGAGCAGTTCTTC. This codes for CASRGGAGGPRSSYNEQFF.

This clone appeared once. The rearrangement links TRBV27 to TRBJ2-5; D is possibly TRBD1 (6 bases). The CDR3 is 14 amino acids. Per germline, CDR1 MNHEY and CDR2 SMNVEV (reference sequence). Trimming pared 5 bases from V and 5 bases from J, leaving 15 bases between. This CDR3 is CASSIQGPWETQYF. The CDR3 nucleotides are TGTGCCAGCAGTATCCAGGGGCCCTGGGAGACCCAGTACTTC.

The genes are TRBV28 and TRBJ1-2, with 10 bases that match TRBD1. CDR3 length equals 17 residues. Germline-derived CDR1 and CDR2 are MDHEN and SYDVKM. V gave up 5 bases and J gave up 5 bases; unmatched junction bases: 14. The CDR3 loop reads CASSASTGGWRSYGYTF. CDR3 nucleotide sequence: TGTGCCAGCAGTGCCTCGACAGGGGGCTGGCGTAGTTATGGCTACACCTTC.

This clone was detected once. The genes are TRBV4-1 and TRBJ1-2, with 8 bases that match TRBD1. The CDR3 length is 15 residues. J lost 4 bases, V lost 4 bases, and 8 bases had no gene match. Germline V gene sequence: CDR1 MGHRA, CDR2 YSYEKL. The CDR3 bases are TGCGCCAGCAGCCCTTGGGACAGGCCCACCTATGGCTACACCTTC. Protein product: CASSPWDRPTYGYTF.

This sequence joins TRBV9 and TRBJ2-1; 9 bases fit TRBD1. The V segment lost 0 bases and the J segment 7 bases; nucleotides outside the gene matches: 5. There are 15 residues in the CDR3. Germline V gives CDR1 SGDLS, CDR2 YYNGEE. The CDR3 is CASSVDTGGRNEQFF. The DNA of the CDR3 is TGTGCCAGCAGCGTAGACACAGGGGGCAGGAATGAGCAGTTCTTC.

A word on this clone: Additional DNA sequences in this sample encode the identical CDR3. The rearrangement uses TRBV27 and TRBJ1-3; a possible D gene is TRBD1 (6 bases). Germline assignment: CDR1 MNHEY and CDR2 SMNVEV (reference sequence). The ends were cut back, 3 bases at V and 4 bases at J, with 7 bases in the middle. CDR3 length: 13 residues. In DNA, the CDR3 is TGTGCCAGCAGTTTCGGACAGGGAAACACCATATATTTT. Translating gives CASSFGQGNTIYF.